This T cell receptor beta chain is drawn from a study of early T cells in non-severe SARS-CoV-2 infection. Overall study: Chains stayed unpaired after sequencing of bulk RNA from unsorted whole blood.

J gave up 1 base and V 5 bases, and 12 bases lay outside the gene matches. This CDR3 contains 17 residues. Germline CDR1 is DFQATT and CDR2 is SNEGSKA (reference sequence). This clonotype was counted a few times. Unique molecular identifiers were affixed to single, distinct cDNA molecules. TCRdb recomputed calls from the 5' RACE reads with MiXCR, one row per CDR3 protein. The sample shows 90,000 to 100,000 distinct CDR3 sequences, roughly 13% of them seen only once. This chain joins TRBV20-1 and TRBJ2-1; 9 bases align to TRBD2. The sequence was collected from an adult who was a healthcare worker with PCR-confirmed SARS-CoV-2 infection or an uninfected control (not recorded which). The material sequenced was whole blood. In nucleotides, the CDR3 is TGCAGTGCTCCTCAAGCGGGGGGTAAGTGGTCCTACAATGAGCAGTTCTTC. It codes for CSAPQAGGKWSYNEQFF.